This is a list of T cell receptor beta chains from one sample in a study of neurological immune-mediated disorders. TCRdb ran MiXCR on the 5' RACE reads and lists one entry per CDR3 protein. The sample yields around 70,000 distinct CDR3 sequences, 3.2% seen once. The sequenced sample was PBMCs. All receptors come from a woman between 50 and 59 years old with multiple sclerosis. CDR3s include the opening cysteine and the closing phenylalanine or tryptophan. A D gene is named only where the DNA matches it firmly. Each size is once, few or many counts, or a class when the clone is expanded.

v_gene	abundance	d_gene	j_gene	len	CDR3nt	CDR3aa
TRBV7-9	many	NA	TRBJ2-1	15	TGTGCCAGCAGCTTGGGGTTACAGGGCTACAATGAGCAGTTCTTC	CASSLGLQGYNEQFF
TRBV12-3/TRBV12-4	few	NA	TRBJ1-2	17	TGTGCCAGCAGTTTAATCTACGAGGACAGTATGAACTATGGCTACACCTTC	CASSLIYEDSMNYGYTF
TRBV5-6	many	NA	TRBJ2-1	13	TGTGCCAGCAGCTTACACGGGAGCGGTGAGCAGTTCTTC	CASSLHGSGEQFF
TRBV20-1	many	NA	TRBJ2-3	12	TGCAGTCACCGGTCTAGCACAGATACGCAGTATTTT	CSHRSSTDTQYF
TRBV7-2	many	NA	TRBJ2-5	14	TGTGCCAGCAGCCCGAGGGGGGGAACAGGGACCCAGTACTTC	CASSPRGGTGTQYF
TRBV4-3	many	NA	TRBJ2-3	13	TGCGCCAGCAGCCAAGATTATGCAGATACGCAGTATTTT	CASSQDYADTQYF
TRBV29-1	many	NA	TRBJ2-1	14	TGCAGCGTTGAAGTAGGAGCATACTACAATGAGCAGTTCTTC	CSVEVGAYYNEQFF
TRBV20-1	many	TRBD2	TRBJ2-3	14	TGCAGTGCTAGTTTGTCTAGCGGGGGAGATACGCAGTATTTT	CSASLSSGGDTQYF
TRBV7-2	many	TRBD2	TRBJ2-5	16	TGTGCCAGCAGCCCCGCGACTGGGAGGGGACGGGAGACCCAGTACTTC	CASSPATGRGRETQYF
TRBV7-9	many	NA	TRBJ2-4	11	TGTGCCAGCAGCTTACGGGACATTCAGTACTTC	CASSLRDIQYF
TRBV7-6	many	TRBD1	TRBJ2-1	15	TGTGCCAGCAGCTTTCGCGGGACAGGGGAAGACGAGCAGTTCTTC	CASSFRGTGEDEQFF
TRBV7-6	many	NA	TRBJ2-2	14	TGTGCCAGCATCGGGAGCGCGAACACCGGGGAGCTGTTTTTT	CASIGSANTGELFF
TRBV20-1	many	NA	TRBJ2-5	14	TGCAGTGCTAGTTGGCAGGGGAAGGGCAAGACCCAGTACTTC	CSASWQGKGKTQYF
TRBV20-1	many	NA	TRBJ2-5	13	TGCAGTGCTTGGGACTCCGGAGGGGAGACCCAGTACTTC	CSAWDSGGETQYF
TRBV5-1	many	TRBD2	TRBJ2-3	16	TGCGCCAGCAGCACCTTCCTAGCGGGGAGCACAGATACGCAGTATTTT	CASSTFLAGSTDTQYF
TRBV7-6	many	NA	TRBJ1-1	15	TGTGCCAGCAGAACTTTGGCCCTAGCGAACACTGAAGCTTTCTTT	CASRTLALANTEAFF
TRBV5-1	many	NA	TRBJ2-1	16	TGCGCCAGCAGCTCCTCAGTGGGTCAATTTTACAATGAGCAGTTCTTC	CASSSSVGQFYNEQFF
TRBV7-2	many	NA	TRBJ1-4	15	TGTGCCAGCAGCTTAGTGGGGGCAGGGAATGAAAAACTGTTTTTT	CASSLVGAGNEKLFF
TRBV20-1	few	NA	TRBJ1-1	14	TGCAGTGCTAGAGTGGAGGGGTGGAACACTGAAGCTTTCTTT	CSARVEGWNTEAFF
TRBV6-5	many	NA	TRBJ2-3	14	TGTGCCAGCAGCTGGGTGGGGGACACAGATACGCAGTATTTT	CASSWVGDTDTQYF
TRBV5-8	many	NA	TRBJ2-1	18	TGTGCCAGCAGCTTGTTTTGGGGAGTAGGTAGGGGATACAATGAGCAGTTCTTC	CASSLFWGVGRGYNEQFF
TRBV7-2	many	NA	TRBJ1-2	15	TGTGCCAGCAGCTTAGGAGGAAGTGGTAACTATGGCTACACCTTC	CASSLGGSGNYGYTF
TRBV12-3/TRBV12-4	many	NA	TRBJ2-3	12	TGTGCCAGCGGCTTACAGTCCGATACGCAGTATTTT	CASGLQSDTQYF
TRBV28	many	NA	TRBJ1-2	13	TGTGCCAGCAGTTTAACGGGGGGCCAAGGCTACACCTTC	CASSLTGGQGYTF
TRBV12-3/TRBV12-4	many	NA	TRBJ1-2	11	TGTGCCAGCAGGGAGAACTATGGCTACACCTTC	CASRENYGYTF
TRBV15	many	NA	TRBJ2-7	14	TGTGCCACCAGCAGAGGGGTCGGGGGAGAAGAGCAGTACTTC	CATSRGVGGEEQYF
TRBV29-1	many	NA	TRBJ2-7	14	TGCAGCGTTGAGGGCCTAAAGGGATCCTACGAGCAGTACTTC	CSVEGLKGSYEQYF
TRBV7-2	many	NA	TRBJ2-2	14	TGTGCCAGCAGCCTACCGCGACAGGCCGGGGAGCTGTTTTTT	CASSLPRQAGELFF
TRBV10-3	many	NA	TRBJ2-5	14	TGTGCCATCAACCAGGCGGGGCCGCGGGAGACCCAGTACTTC	CAINQAGPRETQYF
TRBV21-1	many	NA	TRBJ2-1	17	TGTGCCAGCAGCCCCCGAGGGGCGGGATTTGGTTACAATGAGCAGTTCTTC	CASSPRGAGFGYNEQFF
TRBV20-1	many	TRBD1	TRBJ2-1	14	TGCAGTGCTAGAGATCAGGGGGCGCAGGGTGAGCAGTTCTTC	CSARDQGAQGEQFF
TRBV7-6	many	TRBD2	TRBJ2-3	16	TGTGCCAGCAGCCAAGTAGACGCTAGCGGAGCAGATACGCAGTATTTT	CASSQVDASGADTQYF
TRBV7-6	many	TRBD2	TRBJ2-3	16	TGTGCCAGCAGCTTAAAGAGCGGGGGGCCTACAGATACGCAGTATTTT	CASSLKSGGPTDTQYF
TRBV20-1	many	NA	TRBJ2-5	15	TGCAGTGCTAGAGTGGGAGGACCCTTCCCAGAGACCCAGTACTTC	CSARVGGPFPETQYF
TRBV5-6	many	TRBD1	TRBJ1-4	19	TGTGCCAGCAGCCCGGAGCCTCGACAGGGACCGACCACTAATGAAAAACTGTTTTTT	CASSPEPRQGPTTNEKLFF
TRBV12-3/TRBV12-4	medium-sized	NA	TRBJ2-5	15	TGTGCCAGCAGTTTGACACAGGTTACCCAAGAGACCCAGTACTTC	CASSLTQVTQETQYF
TRBV20-1	many	TRBD2	TRBJ2-2	15	TGCAGTGCCGGGGTTGCGCGGGGGGGCTACGGGGAGCTGTTTTTT	CSAGVARGGYGELFF
TRBV20-1	many	NA	TRBJ1-1	13	TGCAGTGCTAGGATTTCAGGGAAACCAGGAGCTTTCTTT	CSARISGKPGAFF
TRBV5-1	many	NA	TRBJ2-5	16	TGCGCCAGCAGCTTGGCTCCGGTGGCAGTTAAGGAGACCCAGTACTTC	CASSLAPVAVKETQYF
TRBV14	many	TRBD1	TRBJ1-1	18	TGTGCCAGCAGCCAAGATTTTGTCTTCGGACAGGGGGAATCTGAAGCTTTCTTT	CASSQDFVFGQGESEAFF
TRBV20-1	many	NA	TRBJ2-3	11	TGCAGTGCTCCCAGGGCAGATACGCAGTATTTT	CSAPRADTQYF
TRBV7-8	many	NA	TRBJ1-5	13	TGTGCCAGCAGCTTCGGGCAGTACCAGCCCCAGCATTTT	CASSFGQYQPQHF
TRBV29-1	many	NA	TRBJ1-4	13	TGCAGCGCCTCCGGGACCGAAAATGAAAAACTGTTTTTT	CSASGTENEKLFF
TRBV20-1	many	NA	TRBJ1-2	13	TGCAGTGCTAGACTGCAGGGGAGCTATGGCTACACCTTC	CSARLQGSYGYTF
TRBV15	many	TRBD1	TRBJ2-3	16	TGTGCCACCAGCAGAGTTAGGACAGGGGGCACAGATACGCAGTATTTT	CATSRVRTGGTDTQYF
TRBV20-1	many	TRBD2	TRBJ2-7	14	TGCAGTGCTCCCGGGGTAGCGGGAGACCCCGAGCAGTACTTC	CSAPGVAGDPEQYF
TRBV20-1	many	TRBD1	TRBJ1-6	16	TGCAGTGCAGGGACAGGGGTCCGATCCTATAATTCACCCCTCCACTTT	CSAGTGVRSYNSPLHF
TRBV6-5	many	NA	TRBJ1-2	13	TGTGCCAGCAGCCTGACATTCAGGGATGGCTACACCTTC	CASSLTFRDGYTF
TRBV19	many	NA	TRBJ2-1	15	TGTGCCAGTAGTGCCCTACTAGGACTCTTCAATGAGCAGTTCTTC	CASSALLGLFNEQFF
TRBV9	many	TRBD2	TRBJ2-1	15	TGTGCCAGCAGTTCAGGGACTAGCGTCTACAATGAGCAGTTCTTC	CASSSGTSVYNEQFF
TRBV20-1	many	NA	TRBJ1-6	11	TGCAGTCCCCTGCTGAATTCACCCCTCCACTTT	CSPLLNSPLHF
TRBV12-3/TRBV12-4	many	NA	TRBJ1-5	14	TGTGCCAGCAGTTTATCGGGGGGCAACCAGCCCCAGCATTTT	CASSLSGGNQPQHF
TRBV15	many	NA	TRBJ2-1	16	TGTGCCACCATGGTGACTGAAGTGGGGTCCTACAATGAGCAGTTCTTC	CATMVTEVGSYNEQFF